The next 20 T cell receptor beta chains were all read from a single sample in a study of cytomegalovirus exposure and HLA in healthy donors. Use of 60 Vbeta and 13 Jbeta primers characterized the PCR. TCRdb keeps only in-frame clones here, not all; method: immunoSEQ multiplex PCR. This sample has approximately 110,000 clones, with about 70% found just once. Specimen: PBMCs. The source of these receptors is a woman aged 60-70 years in good health and CMV-seropositive.

The chain joins TRBV5-4 to TRBJ2-5, with 9 bases identical to TRBD2. V lost 4 bases to trimming and J lost 5 bases; unmatched junction nucleotides: 9. This CDR3 comprises 15 residues. The germline V gene encodes CDR1 SGHNT and CDR2 YYREEE (reference sequence). CDR3 nucleotide sequence: TGTGCCAGCAGCCTTTCCGGGACTAGCTGGGAGACCCAGTACTTC. Translating gives CASSLSGTSWETQYF.

V usage is TRBV4-2 and J usage is TRBJ2-7; TRBD2 agrees at 9 bases. Germline CDR1 reads LGHNA; CDR2 reads YNFKEQ. The CDR3 is 15 residues long. The J segment lost 7 bases and the V segment lost 8 bases, leaving 15 bases of the junction unmatched. CDR3 amino acids: CASQKTASGDSEQYF. As DNA, the CDR3 is TGTGCCAGCCAAAAGACGGCTAGCGGGGATTCGGAGCAGTACTTC.

This clone turned up a few times. The rearrangement joins TRBV21-1 to TRBJ1-2. TRBV21-1 is annotated as a pseudogene. This CDR3 spans 15 amino acids. Here the CDR3 DNA reads TGTGCCAGCAGCAAAGAGCTCGCGGCGGATTATGGCTACACCTTC. This sequence encodes CASSKELAADYGYTF.

This rearrangement joins TRBV30 to TRBJ2-7, with 10 nucleotides matching TRBD2. V lost 0 bases to trimming and J lost 5 bases; unmatched junction nucleotides: 10. From germline, CDR1 is GTSNPN and CDR2 SVGIG (reference sequence). The CDR3 runs to 16 residues. CDR3 protein: CAWSVGSSGGADEQYF. Here the CDR3 DNA reads TGTGCCTGGAGTGTGGGGTCTAGCGGGGGTGCCGACGAGCAGTACTTC.

This rearrangement joins TRBV7-3 to TRBJ2-3; tentative D call: TRBD2 (7 bases). Per germline, CDR1 SGHTA and CDR2 FQGTGA. The CDR3 is made up of 16 amino acids. Trimming stripped 5 bases from V and 4 bases from J, with 19 bases between. The CDR3 is CASSPGAGAFPDTQYF. The CDR3 bases are TGTGCCAGCAGCCCCGGGGCGGGGGCTTTCCCAGATACGCAGTATTTT.

The chain uses TRBV7-2 and TRBJ1-3; D gene uncertain. This CDR3 is built from 16 residues. Looked up from germline, CDR1 is SGHTA and CDR2 is FQGNSA. V lost 5 bases and J 0 bases, leaving 14 bases between the germline ends. CDR3 coding DNA: TGTGCCAGCAGCCCACAGACCGTACGCTCTGGAAACACCATATATTTT. Amino acids: CASSPQTVRSGNTIYF.

The CDR3 nucleotides read TGTGCCAGCAGCTTTGGTGGATTAGCGGGACTAGCGTACGAGCAGTACTTC. Protein product: CASSFGGLAGLAYEQYF. The chain joins TRBV5-4 to TRBJ2-7; 10 bases are shared with TRBD2. With V trimmed by 2 bases and J by 4 bases, 12 bases remained unmatched. Germline CDR1 is SGHNT and CDR2 is YYREEE (reference sequence). There are 17 residues in the CDR3.

The J gene is TRBJ1-1, the V gene TRBV7-8, with a tentative D call TRBD1 (5 bases). The germline gives CDR1 SGHVS, CDR2 FQNEAQ. V was shortened by 5 bases and J by 4 bases, with 20 bases between the two germline ends. The CDR3 covers 16 residues. As DNA, the CDR3 is TGTGCCAGCAGCCCCCATAGGTGGGGGGGGATCACTGAAGCTTTCTTT. Amino acid sequence: CASSPHRWGGITEAFF.

The chain couples TRBV9 to TRBJ1-1; 11 positions agree with TRBD1. V lost 4 bases to trimming and J lost 8 bases; unmatched junction nucleotides: 7. Looked up from germline, CDR1 is SGDLS and CDR2 is YYNGEE. The CDR3 spans 14 residues. CDR3 protein: CASSRGQGVREAFF. The CDR3 coding sequence is TGTGCCAGCAGCCGGGGACAGGGGGTGCGAGAAGCTTTCTTT.

This chain joins TRBV4-3 and TRBJ2-7, with a tentative D call TRBD1 (6 bases). Germline CDR1 and CDR2: LGHNA and YSLEER. V lost 1 base to trimming and J lost 3 bases, with 10 bases between them. This CDR3 comprises 14 residues. The CDR3 DNA reads as TGCGCCAGCAGCCAAGTGGTAGGGGGCTACGAGCAGTACTTC. It is translated as CASSQVVGGYEQYF.

CDR3 amino acids: CASSLYLAGVTIKGNEQFF. In DNA, the CDR3 is TGTGCCAGCAGCTTATATCTAGCGGGAGTCACAATAAAAGGTAATGAGCAGTTCTTC. The chain carries TRBV7-9 and TRBJ2-1; 10 positions agree with TRBD2. Germline V gives CDR1 SEHNR, CDR2 FQNEAQ (reference sequence). With V trimmed by 2 bases and J by 7 bases, 17 bases remained unmatched. This CDR3 is built from 19 residues.

The V and J genes are TRBV4-3 and TRBJ1-2; 9 bases are a match to TRBD1. Germline lookup yields CDR1 LGHNA and CDR2 YSLEER. This CDR3 region has 16 residues. V dropped 1 base and J dropped 8; count of bases not matched to a gene: 11. As DNA, the CDR3 is TGCGCCAGCAGCCAAGTGGGGACAGGGAGCGGGTTGGGCTACACCTTC. The encoded protein is CASSQVGTGSGLGYTF.

The gene calls are TRBV7-9 and TRBJ2-2; 8 nucleotides line up with TRBD1. The CDR3 runs 14 residues. CDR1 and CDR2 from the germline V gene are SEHNR and FQNEAQ (reference sequence). J gave up 6 bases and V 7 bases, and 7 bases lay outside the gene matches. The CDR3 region is CASMDRVYSGELFF. In DNA, the CDR3 is TGTGCCAGCATGGACAGGGTATACTCCGGGGAGCTGTTTTTT.

V and J are TRBV5-1 and TRBJ1-6; 7 bases are a match to TRBD1. V shed 5 bases, J shed 6 bases, and the junction held 5 bases outside the gene matches. From germline, CDR1 is SGHRS and CDR2 YFSETQ. The CDR3 is 14 residues long. The CDR3 DNA reads TGCGCCAGCAGGCCAGGGGGAGGTAATTCACCCCTCCACTTT. It specifies CASRPGGGNSPLHF.

The chain joins TRBV10-3 to TRBJ1-3; TRBD1 is a possible D gene (5 bases). V was trimmed by 4 bases and J by 1 base, leaving 20 bases between them. The CDR3 length is 18 residues. Germline V lookup: CDR1 ENHRY, CDR2 SYGVKD. The CDR3: CAISGRQGRELSGNTIYF. CDR3 DNA: TGTGCCATCAGTGGCCGCCAGGGCCGGGAGCTTTCTGGAAACACCATATATTTT.

Worth noting for this clone: The same CDR3 also results from other DNA sequences found in this sample. The J gene is TRBJ1-1, the V gene TRBV19; no firm D call. The CDR3 totals 13 residues. Trimming pared 5 bases from V and 4 bases from J, leaving 11 bases between. Germline CDR1 and CDR2: LNHDA and SQIVND (reference sequence). CDR3 nucleotides: TGTGCCAGTAGTCGAACGTGGAGCACTGAAGCTTTCTTT. This encodes CASSRTWSTEAFF. Full variable domain (missing parts from reference TRBV19 and TRBJ1-1): DGGITQSPKYLFRKEGQNVTLSCEQNLNHDAMYWYRQDPGQGLRLIYYSQIVNDFQKGDIAEGYSVSREKKESFPLTVTSAQKNPTAFYLCASSRTWSTEAFFGQGTRLTVV.

This rearrangement joins TRBV27 to TRBJ1-1; maybe TRBD1 (5 bases). The germline V gene has CDR1 MNHEY and CDR2 SMNVEV (reference sequence). There are 16 residues in the CDR3. Trimming took 3 bases from V and 5 from J, leaving 19 bases between them. CDR3 sequence reads: CASSFLGEVGYTEAFF. The CDR3 nucleotides are TGTGCCAGCAGTTTTTTAGGGGAAGTAGGGTATACTGAAGCTTTCTTT.

The chain couples TRBV19 to TRBJ2-7; 7 nucleotides match TRBD1. This CDR3 comprises 17 residues. The junction had 14 bases not matched to a gene; V was cut back by 4 bases and J by 2 bases. The germline gives CDR1 LNHDA, CDR2 SQIVND (reference sequence). CDR3 nucleotide sequence: TGTGCCAGTAGTAACCCTAACCGACAGGGAACCACCTACGAGCAGTACTTC. This sequence encodes CASSNPNRQGTTYEQYF. The complete variable domain, with remaining parts taken from reference TRBV19 and TRBJ2-7, reads DGGITQSPKYLFRKEGQNVTLSCEQNLNHDAMYWYRQDPGQGLRLIYYSQIVNDFQKGDIAEGYSVSREKKESFPLTVTSAQKNPTAFYLCASSNPNRQGTTYEQYFGPGTRLTVT.

This clone occurred a few times. This rearrangement joins TRBV6-5 to TRBJ2-2; TRBD2 matches at 10 bases. The germline V gene has CDR1 MNHEY and CDR2 SVGAGI. With V trimmed by 6 bases and J by 5 bases, 6 bases remained unmatched. The CDR3 spans 15 residues. The CDR3 DNA sequence: TGTGCCAGCAGCCTACTAGCGGGACTAACCGGGGAGCTGTTTTTT. The encoded protein is CASSLLAGLTGELFF.

CDR3: CASSTTSGLTQYF. The CDR3 DNA sequence: TGTGCCAGTAGTACCACTAGCGGGTTAACGCAGTACTTC. The chain carries TRBV19 and TRBJ2-7; 9 positions match TRBD2. The CDR3 has 13 residues. The germline V gene encodes CDR1 LNHDA and CDR2 SQIVND (reference sequence). V lost 4 bases and J lost 9; bases outside the gene matches: 7.